The rows below give T cell receptor beta chains drawn from one sample of a study of tumor-infiltrating lymphocytes in localized non-small cell lung cancer. Assay: immunoSEQ multiplex PCR; the TCRdb copy retains only in-frame clones and omits some. Of under 15,000 clones listed, 68% are singletons. The sample taken for sequencing was lung tumor tissue. These receptors were taken from a human donor with non-small cell lung cancer. The conserved cysteine and the conserved F or W are not part of the CDR3 here.

J	V	CDR3
TRBJ1-3	TRBV2	ATYSGTGRGNTIY
TRBJ2-6	TRBV7-7	ASSPISGSGANVLT
TRBJ2-7	TRBV29-1	SVEEDISYEQY
TRBJ1-5	TRBV11-2	ASSLFQVNQPQH
TRBJ1-2	TRBV18	ASSPQRGRGYT
TRBJ2-3	TRBV5-4	ASSFTSGRALGDTQY
TRBJ2-1	TRBV5-4	ASSRSSGSYNEQF
TRBJ1-1	TRBV4-3	ASSQEGGKTPTEAF
TRBJ1-5	TRBV6-6	ASRLGDQPQH
TRBJ1-1	TRBV2	ASSEGQGDTEAF
TRBJ1-4	TRBV19	ASTKGTDDEKLF
TRBJ1-3	TRBV19	ASKKSRGLGNTIY
TRBJ2-6	TRBV11-2	ASSPTRANSGANVLT
TRBJ2-1	TRBV18	ASSPLASRGRTSYNNEQF
TRBJ2-3	TRBV11-3	ASSSPGSGTDTQY
TRBJ2-2	TRBV5-1	ASSPGYWGSNTGELF
TRBJ1-2	TRBV11-2	ASSLEPGVYYGYT
TRBJ2-1	TRBV5-1	ASSFTSGGFYEQF
TRBJ1-5	TRBV7-9	ASSQGQGNNQPQH
TRBJ1-3	TRBV12-5	ASGDFTGVDETIY
.	TRBV27	ASTRGGQKGSYEQY
TRBJ2-7	TRBV5-1	ASRGNYEQY
TRBJ2-5	TRBV7-2	ASSLVSAGQETQY
TRBJ1-2	TRBV7-9	ASSPSSWGYGYT
TRBJ2-5	TRBV5-6	ASSLAPAGGRETQY
TRBJ1-2	TRBV7-8	ASSLISRGGYT
TRBJ1-2	TRBV6-6	ASSSGYAPANYGYT